These 19 T cell receptor beta chains came from one sample sequenced in a study of T cells in Graves' hyperthyroidism and ophthalmopathy. The investigators amplified TCR beta CDR3 regions from RNA transcripts. Using the HTBI primer set, a first-round RT-PCR was run on the TCR CDR3. TCRdb passed the multiplex PCR reads through MiXCR, listing each CDR3 protein once. The sample consists of under 400,000 distinct CDR3 sequences, roughly 18% of them appearing once. Sequenced material: blood. The receptors originated from a woman aged 50 to 60 with Graves' hyperthyroidism.

This clonotype was counted many times. The V and J genes are TRBV27 and TRBJ2-7; TRBD1 is a possible D gene (5 bases). Germline loops: CDR1 MNHEY, CDR2 SMNVEV (reference sequence). V was trimmed by 5 bases and J by 2 bases, leaving 16 bases between them. The CDR3 has 15 residues. The CDR3 loop reads CASSHLGHLTYEQYF. CDR3 coding DNA: TGTGCCAGCAGTCATCTAGGACACCTAACCTACGAGCAGTACTTC.

In this sample, this clonotype turned up many times. The gene calls are TRBV20-1 and TRBJ1-1, with a weak D call TRBD1 (6 bases). CDR1 is DFQATT and CDR2 is SNEGSKA in the germline V gene (reference sequence). This CDR3 region has 11 residues. In nucleotides, the CDR3 is TGCAGGGGGGGCGCGGGTACTGAAGCTTTCTTT. Protein: CRGGAGTEAFF.

V usage is TRBV28 and J usage is TRBJ2-3; TRBD1 agrees at 9 bases. Trimming at V came to 6 bases and at J to 2 bases, leaving 3 bases not matched to a gene. Per germline, CDR1 MDHEN and CDR2 SYDVKM. The CDR3 consists of 14 residues. In DNA form, the CDR3 reads TGTGCCAGCAGGGGGACAGGGATCACAGATACGCAGTATTTT. It is translated as CASRGTGITDTQYF.

V gene TRBV9 combines with J gene TRBJ2-5, with D unclear. Germline V gene sequence: CDR1 SGDLS, CDR2 YYNGEE. The CDR3 covers 13 residues. Trimming pared 8 bases from V and 2 bases from J, leaving 13 bases between. The CDR3 spells CASSSVPQETQYF. The CDR3 DNA sequence: TGTGCCAGTTCAAGTGTACCTCAAGAGACCCAGTACTTC.

This clonotype was detected only once. The chain combines TRBV12-3 or TRBV12-4 with TRBJ2-5, with 15 bases lining up with TRBD2. There are 18 residues in the CDR3. Trimming removed 4 bases from V and 0 bases from J; junction bases left unmatched: 6. This CDR3 reads CASSSPGLAGGDQETQYF. CDR3 DNA: TGTGCCAGCAGTTCCCCGGGACTAGCGGGGGGAGACCAAGAGACCCAGTACTTC.

This clonotype has a count of ten or more. The chain couples TRBV28 to TRBJ2-5; D gene ambiguous. The germline V gene encodes CDR1 MDHEN and CDR2 SYDVKM. Trimming stripped 1 base from V and 5 bases from J, with 11 bases between. The CDR3 runs 14 residues. DNA for the CDR3: TGTGCCAGCAGTTTATTGCCCATTCTGGAGACCCAGTACTTC. Protein: CASSLLPILETQYF.

As regards this clonotype: A much larger clone lies one base from this, so it may be a read error. The chain links TRBV5-1 to TRBJ2-7, with D perhaps TRBD1 or TRBD2 (6 bases each). This CDR3 contains 12 residues. V was clipped by 9 bases and J by 2 bases, with 12 bases between them. Per the germline V gene, CDR1 is SGHRS and CDR2 is YFSETQ. CDR3: CANRDLTYEQYF. CDR3 coding DNA: TGCGCCAACAGGGACTTGACCTACGAGCAGTACTTC.

This rearrangement joins TRBV20-1 to TRBJ1-1, with a possible D match to TRBD1 (5 bases). The CDR3 has 11 residues. Germline V gives CDR1 DFQATT, CDR2 SNEGSKA (reference sequence). V lost 8 bases and J lost 5, with 12 bases in between. The CDR3 DNA is TGCAGTTCAGGGTCGGGGACTGAAGCTTTCTTT. Translating it yields CSSGSGTEAFF.

The chain carries TRBV4-1 and TRBJ2-7, with 8 bases matching TRBD2. Trimming cost V 1 base and J 6 bases; bases outside gene matches: 11. This CDR3 has 16 residues. Germline loops: CDR1 MGHRA, CDR2 YSYEKL. The CDR3 region has the DNA TGCGCCAGCAGCCAAGTCCCAGCGGGAGCGGGTGTCGAGCAGTACTTC. Protein product: CASSQVPAGAGVEQYF.

In regard to this clonotype: A read error is possible here, since a much larger clone lies one base away. This rearrangement joins TRBV6-2 or TRBV6-3 to TRBJ2-2; 9 positions agree with TRBD1. Germline lookup yields CDR1 MNHEY and CDR2 SVGEGT. The CDR3 runs 16 residues. The CDR3: CTSSFSPGTGPGELFF. In DNA form, the CDR3 reads TGTACCAGCAGTTTCTCCCCCGGGACAGGGCCCGGGGAGCTGTTTTTT.

At least ten counts were recorded for this clonotype. V is TRBV20-1 and J is TRBJ1-5; weak D call: TRBD1 (5 bases). The CDR3 sequence is 16 residues long. Germline V gene lookup returns CDR1 DFQATT and CDR2 SNEGSKA (reference sequence). The V end was cut by 6 bases, the J end by 2 bases, with 20 bases between. The CDR3, as DNA: TGCAGTGCAACAGGAGGCAGTCAGGCGGGCAATCAGCCCCAGCATTTT. Its protein product is CSATGGSQAGNQPQHF.

This clonotype has a handful of counts. The chain employs TRBV29-1 and TRBJ1-4; 8 positions match TRBD1. Germline CDR1 and CDR2: SQVTM and ANQGSEA. CDR3 size: 14 residues. The V gene end was trimmed by 0 bases and the J gene end by 6 bases; junction bases not matched to a gene: 3. The chain's CDR3 is CSVEDAGGDEKLFF. CDR3 coding DNA: TGCAGCGTTGAAGATGCAGGGGGCGATGAAAAACTGTTTTTT.

In its sample, this clonotype was seen many times. The V and J genes are TRBV6-1 and TRBJ2-1; D is perhaps TRBD1 (5 bases). There are 15 residues in the CDR3. Per germline, CDR1 MNHNS and CDR2 SASEGT. V dropped 6 bases and J dropped 3 bases, with 15 bases sitting between them. The DNA for the CDR3 is TGTGCCAGCAGACCGCGCAACACAGGCTACAATGAGCAGTTCTTC. Protein product: CASRPRNTGYNEQFF.

This clonotype was seen a few times. The chain combines TRBV28 with TRBJ2-5; TRBD2 matches 7 bases. The V gene's germline CDR1 is MDHEN and CDR2 SYDVKM. This CDR3 contains 18 residues. Unmatched junction bases numbered 13, after V lost 2 bases and J lost 1 base. CDR3 bases: TGTGCCAGCAGTTTAGTGGGCGGGGGAACTCCCGGCCAAGAGACCCAGTACTTC. Amino acids: CASSLVGGGTPGQETQYF. Together with reference TRBV28 and TRBJ2-5, the CDR3 gives the full variable domain: DVKVTQSSRYLVKRTGEKVFLECVQDMDHENMFWYRQDPGLGLRLIYFSYDVKMKEKGDIPEGYSVSREKKERFSLILESASTNQTSMYLCASSLVGGGTPGQETQYFGPGTRLLVL.

This clonotype has ten or more counts. CDR3 sequence (DNA): TGTGCCAGCAGCCAATCGGGAGAGACCCAGTACTTC. Its protein product is CASSQSGETQYF. V gene TRBV3-1 combines with J gene TRBJ2-5; the D is unclear. This CDR3 is built from 12 residues. The germline V and J ends were trimmed by 2 bases and 4 bases, with 5 bases remaining between them. CDR1 is LGHDT, CDR2 YNNKEL, per germline (reference sequence).

The gene calls are TRBV27 and TRBJ2-7; 8 nucleotides agree with TRBD1. The CDR3 sequence is 16 residues long. The J segment lost 4 bases and the V segment lost 4 bases, leaving 12 bases of the junction unmatched. Looked up from germline, CDR1 is MNHEY and CDR2 is SMNVEV (reference sequence). DNA of the CDR3: TGTGCCAGCAGTTCGCAATCCGGGACAGGTATTTACGAGCAGTACGTC. This translates into CASSSQSGTGIYEQYV.

This clonotype occurred many times. The chain recombines TRBV3-1 with TRBJ1-1; D gene ambiguous. With 1 base removed from V and 4 bases from J, the gap between germline ends came to 7 bases. The CDR3 is 13 amino acids. Germline V gene sequence: CDR1 LGHDT, CDR2 YNNKEL (reference sequence). In DNA, the CDR3 is TGTGCCAGCAGCCAAGCCCTGGTCACTGAAGCTTTCTTT. Its translation: CASSQALVTEAFF.

In its sample, this clonotype was seen a few times. The rearrangement uses TRBV5-1 and TRBJ2-7; D might be TRBD1 (6 bases). Germline CDR1 reads SGHRS; CDR2 reads YFSETQ. V gave up 1 base and J gave up 2 bases, with 13 bases separating them. This CDR3 is 15 amino acids long. CDR3 sequence (DNA): TGCGCCAGCAGCTTGATACAGGGTGCGGCCTACGAGCAGTACTTC. Its protein product is CASSLIQGAAYEQYF.

This clonotype was seen only a few times. This rearrangement joins TRBV4-1 to TRBJ2-7, with TRBD2 matching 7 bases. The CDR3 runs to 13 residues. V shed 5 bases and J 3 bases; nucleotides not matched to a gene: 4. Germline V gives CDR1 MGHRA, CDR2 YSYEKL. CDR3 bases: TGCGCCAGCAGCTCCCGGGACTACTACGAGCAGTACTTC. Protein: CASSSRDYYEQYF.